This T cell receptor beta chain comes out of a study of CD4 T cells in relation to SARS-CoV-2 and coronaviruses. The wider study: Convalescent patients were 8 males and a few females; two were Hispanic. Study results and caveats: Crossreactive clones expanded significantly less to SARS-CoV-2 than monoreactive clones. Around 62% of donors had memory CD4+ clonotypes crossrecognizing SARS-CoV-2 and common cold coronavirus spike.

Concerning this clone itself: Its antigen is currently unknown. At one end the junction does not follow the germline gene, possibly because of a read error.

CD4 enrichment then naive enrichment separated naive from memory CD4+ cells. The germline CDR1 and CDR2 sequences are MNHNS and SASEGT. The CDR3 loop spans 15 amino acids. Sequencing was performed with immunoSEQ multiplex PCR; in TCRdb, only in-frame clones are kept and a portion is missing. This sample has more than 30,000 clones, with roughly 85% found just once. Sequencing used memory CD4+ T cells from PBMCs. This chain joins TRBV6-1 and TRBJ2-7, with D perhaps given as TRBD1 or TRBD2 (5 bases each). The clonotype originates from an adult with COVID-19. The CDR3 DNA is TGTGCCAGCAGGGAAGAAGGGACGCCGGGGCACGAGCAGTACTTC. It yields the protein CASREEGTPGHEQYF.